This section outlines one T cell receptor beta chain sequence together with its context. The sample comes from a study of blood T cell repertoires in COVID-19. The overall study: Nucleic acid was either cDNA or gDNA, and it came from T cells, B-cell-depleted T cells, or PBMCs.

Methods used by the authors: Nucleated cell number was recorded as an estimate derived from reference gene primer amplification. TCRdb keeps only in-frame clones here, not all; method: immunoSEQ multiplex PCR. V and J calls and clone size are given by that table; D and trimming were obtained from the DNA. Here the sample spans 150,000 to 190,000 clones, approximately 80% being singletons. The CDR3 consists of 14 residues. The germline V and J ends were trimmed by 0 bases and 4 bases, with 4 bases remaining between them. Germline V CDR1 and CDR2: LGHDT, YNNKEL (reference sequence). This TCR was recovered from a man in his 60s with acute or convalescent COVID-19. Sequencing was done on a sample of peripheral blood. The chain combines TRBV3-1 (or the pseudogene TRBV3-2) with TRBJ2-6; D not certain. CDR3 amino acids: CASSQDVGANVLTF. The CDR3 DNA reads as TGTGCCAGCAGCCAAGACGTCGGGGCCAACGTCCTGACTTTC.